This passage covers 22 T cell receptor beta chains from one sample sequenced in a study of Graves' ophthalmopathy and Graves' hyperthyroidism. Researchers took RNA transcripts and amplified TCR beta CDR3 regions from them. First-round RT-PCR employed HTBI primers, with a second-round multiplex PCR after it. TCRdb redid the calling of the multiplex PCR reads with MiXCR, one entry per CDR3 protein. The sample has roughly 600,000 distinct CDR3 sequences; approximately 37% are singletons. The sequenced material came from peripheral blood or thyroid tissue (not recorded which). The receptors derive from an adult man with Graves' hyperthyroidism.

This clonotype came up a few times. The chain couples TRBV5-1 to TRBJ2-5; D may be TRBD1 (6 bases). The CDR3 has 16 residues. V was trimmed by 4 bases and J by 2 bases, leaving 18 bases between them. Germline loops: CDR1 SGHRS, CDR2 YFSETQ. The chain's CDR3 is CASSRPGQLGQETQYF. CDR3 sequence (DNA): TGCGCCAGCAGCCGCCCCGGACAGTTGGGGCAAGAGACCCAGTACTTC.

This clonotype came up many times. The V gene is TRBV29-1, the J gene TRBJ2-7, with 12 bases matching TRBD2. After removal of 5 bases from V and 3 bases from J, the junction contained 2 bases not matched to a gene. The germline V gene has CDR1 SQVTM and CDR2 ANQGSEA. The length of the CDR3 is 13 residues. The CDR3 sequence is CSVRTSGDYEQYF. CDR3 DNA sequence: TGCAGCGTTCGGACTAGCGGGGACTACGAGCAGTACTTC.

This clonotype was observed a single time. This may be a read error, as it is one base from a much larger clone. The chain combines TRBV10-3 with TRBJ1-2, with no clear D. Trimming removed 6 bases at V and 2 bases at J, with 10 bases between. From germline, CDR1 is ENHRY and CDR2 SYGVKD. The CDR3 totals 13 residues. Written as DNA, the CDR3 is TGTGCCATCAGGGATACGGGCAACTATGGCTACACCTTC. It is translated as CAIRDTGNYGYTF.

This clonotype was detected a few times. The chain links TRBV28 to TRBJ2-5, with a weak D call TRBD1 (6 bases). There are 12 residues in the CDR3. Germline CDR1 and CDR2: MDHEN and SYDVKM. The V and J ends lost 5 bases and 5 bases respectively, with 9 bases between them. The CDR3 region is CASSTGTETQYF. CDR3 sequence (DNA): TGTGCCAGCAGTACAGGGACGGAGACCCAGTACTTC.

This clonotype was recorded once. CDR3 region: CASSFRDSPGTEAFF. CDR3 nucleotide sequence: TGTGCCAGCAGCTTCCGGGACAGTCCGGGGACTGAAGCTTTCTTT. The chain has TRBV7-9 and TRBJ1-1; 7 positions agree with TRBD1. Germline values: CDR1 SEHNR, CDR2 FQNEAQ (reference sequence). The CDR3 has 15 amino acids. The V gene end was trimmed by 3 bases and the J gene end by 5 bases; junction bases not matched to a gene: 9.

The sample holds many counts of this clonotype. The CDR3 spells CASSYTTGDDSPLHF. The DNA of the CDR3 is TGTGCCAGCAGTTACACGACAGGGGACGATTCACCCCTCCACTTT. This rearrangement joins TRBV6-5 to TRBJ1-6, with TRBD1 identical over 8 bases. The CDR3 covers 15 residues. Germline CDR1 reads MNHEY; CDR2 reads SVGAGI. J was trimmed by 8 bases and V by 2 bases; bases with no gene match: 5.

J is TRBJ2-1 and V is TRBV5-1; 9 positions match TRBD2. Germline V gene lookup returns CDR1 SGHRS and CDR2 YFSETQ. V dropped 4 bases and J dropped 7; count of bases not matched to a gene: 12. The CDR3 contains 16 residues. This CDR3 is CASSPLTSGSVNEQFF. The CDR3 nucleotides are TGCGCCAGCAGCCCGCTAACTAGCGGGTCTGTTAATGAGCAGTTCTTC. The variable domain in full, with the rest retrieved from reference TRBV5-1 and TRBJ2-1, is KAGVTQTPRYLIKTRGQQVTLSCSPISGHRSVSWYQQTPGQGLQFLFEYFSETQRNKGNFPGRFSGRQFSNSRSEMNVSTLELGDSALYLCASSPLTSGSVNEQFFGPGTRLTVL.

There are many counts of this clonotype. The V call is TRBV24-1, the J call TRBJ1-1, with 10 bases matching TRBD1. This CDR3 is built from 15 residues. Trimming at V came to 4 bases and at J to 5 bases, leaving 6 bases not matched to a gene. Per germline, CDR1 KGHDR and CDR2 SFDVKD. The CDR3 DNA follows: TGTGCCACCAGTGAAACCGGGACAGGGGTTACTGAAGCTTTCTTT. Protein: CATSETGTGVTEAFF.

In DNA, the CDR3 is TGTGCCAGCAGTGAAGGGGGCACCGGGGGCTACACCTTC. It translates to CASSEGGTGGYTF. The chain couples TRBV6-5 to TRBJ1-2; the match to TRBD1 covers 7 bases. The V gene end was trimmed by 5 bases and the J gene end by 8 bases; junction bases not matched to a gene: 8. CDR1 is MNHEY, CDR2 SVGAGI, per germline. The CDR3 sequence is 13 residues long.

This chain links TRBV20-1 with TRBJ1-1; D uncertain. Germline V lookup: CDR1 DFQATT, CDR2 SNEGSKA (reference sequence). V lost 1 base and J lost 1, with 4 bases in between. CDR3 length: 12 amino acids. The CDR3 DNA reads TGCAGTGCTAGAGTTAGGAACACTGAAGCTTTCTTT. The encoded protein is CSARVRNTEAFF.

Concerning this clonotype itself: This sequence may be a read error, since a much larger clone differs from it by one base. The V and J genes are TRBV12-3 or TRBV12-4 and TRBJ2-7; 9 positions agree with TRBD1. V lost 8 bases to trimming and J lost 3 bases; unmatched junction nucleotides: 8. This CDR3 spans 14 amino acids. Here the CDR3 DNA reads TGTGCCAGCGGTCAGGGACAGGGTGGCTACGAGCAGTACTTC. It specifies CASGQGQGGYEQYF.

This clonotype appeared many times. V gene TRBV5-1 combines with J gene TRBJ1-2; 8 nucleotides align to TRBD1. The V segment lost 5 bases and the J segment 3 bases; nucleotides outside the gene matches: 9. The CDR3 spans 15 residues. CDR1 and CDR2 from the germline V gene are SGHRS and YFSETQ. Here the CDR3 reads CASRLDRVRDYGYTF. CDR3 in DNA: TGCGCCAGCAGGCTGGACAGGGTCCGGGACTATGGCTACACCTTC.

The chain combines TRBV2 with TRBJ1-5; no firm D call. Germline CDR1 and CDR2: SNHLY and FYNNEI. The ends were cut back, 3 bases at V and 4 bases at J, with 16 bases in the middle. The CDR3 totals 16 residues. The CDR3 DNA follows: TGTGCCAGCAGTGAGCACGGGGAGCTGTGGAATCAGCCCCAGCATTTT. It specifies CASSEHGELWNQPQHF.

This clonotype was observed once. V usage is TRBV20-1 and J usage is TRBJ2-7; the D gene could be TRBD1 or TRBD2 (5 bases each). The CDR3 contains 11 residues. Trimming stripped 6 bases from V and 7 bases from J, with 13 bases between. Germline values: CDR1 DFQATT, CDR2 SNEGSKA (reference sequence). CDR3 DNA: TGCAGTGCCATTCGGGGCGGTGAGCAGTACTTC. It encodes CSAIRGGEQYF.

At least ten counts were recorded for this clonotype. This sequence joins TRBV20-1 and TRBJ2-7; possibly TRBD1 for D (6 bases). The CDR3 is made up of 13 amino acids. In germline, CDR1 is DFQATT, CDR2 SNEGSKA (reference sequence). V was cut by 6 bases and J by 5 bases, with 17 bases left in between. The CDR3: CSARGGFWNEQYF. In DNA, the CDR3 is TGCAGTGCCCGAGGGGGTTTCTGGAACGAGCAGTACTTC.

V usage is TRBV20-1 and J usage is TRBJ2-7, with TRBD2 matching over 10 bases. The J segment lost 7 bases and the V segment lost 4 bases, leaving 16 bases of the junction unmatched. The CDR3 is 16 residues long. Germline V gene lookup returns CDR1 DFQATT and CDR2 SNEGSKA (reference sequence). The CDR3 reads CSANRAGGPSYNEQYF. The CDR3 nucleotides read TGCAGTGCTAATCGAGCGGGGGGGCCGTCCTACAATGAGCAGTACTTC.

V gene TRBV19 combines with J gene TRBJ1-3; 10 bases align to TRBD1. With V trimmed by 6 bases and J by 3 bases, 2 bases remained unmatched. The CDR3 is 14 residues long. Germline lookup yields CDR1 LNHDA and CDR2 SQIVND (reference sequence). The CDR3 here is CASRRTGGGNTIYF. The CDR3 DNA reads as TGTGCCAGTAGGAGGACAGGGGGTGGAAACACCATATATTTT.

The genes are TRBV5-4 and TRBJ2-2; the D gene is possibly TRBD1 (6 bases). This CDR3 is 15 amino acids long. Between the trimmed V and J ends, which lost 4 bases and 4 bases, there was a span of 14 bases. In germline, CDR1 is SGHNT, CDR2 YYREEE (reference sequence). CDR3 nucleotides: TGTGCCAGCAGCCCTGACAGGACTGGCACCGGGGAGCTGTTTTTT. Translated: CASSPDRTGTGELFF.

In its sample, this clonotype was seen many times. This chain links TRBV20-1 with TRBJ1-1; no firm D call. The CDR3 spans 14 residues. The V end lost 0 bases, the J end lost 4 bases, and 12 bases lay between the germline ends. Germline V gene lookup returns CDR1 DFQATT and CDR2 SNEGSKA (reference sequence). The CDR3 DNA reads as TGCAGTGCTAGAGATAGTTGGGGTGCCACTGAAGCTTTCTTT. It yields the protein CSARDSWGATEAFF.

This clonotype was seen many times. This rearrangement joins TRBV29-1 to TRBJ2-7, with D possibly being TRBD1 (5 bases). Trimming shortened V by 1 base and J by 2 bases, and 15 bases separated the two germline ends. This CDR3 comprises 15 residues. From germline, CDR1 is SQVTM and CDR2 ANQGSEA. In DNA form, the CDR3 reads TGCAGCGTTGAAGCCCCAACAGGAAAAACCTACGAGCAGTACTTC. Its translation is CSVEAPTGKTYEQYF.

V is TRBV5-1 and J is TRBJ1-4; D is perhaps TRBD1 (6 bases). CDR1 and CDR2 from the germline V gene are SGHRS and YFSETQ. The CDR3 totals 14 residues. Deletions cut 7 bases from V and 12 bases from J, with 22 bases between. The CDR3 is CASAFRTSGGQLFF. The CDR3 DNA reads TGCGCCAGCGCCTTTCGGACTAGCGGGGGCCAACTGTTTTTT.

The chain employs TRBV7-2 and TRBJ2-7; D is uncertain. This CDR3 is built from 18 residues. Germline values: CDR1 SGHTA, CDR2 FQGNSA. V was shortened by 4 bases and J by 3 bases, with 25 bases between the two germline ends. CDR3 loop: CASSSLGFRAGVYYEQYF. The CDR3 region has the DNA TGTGCCAGCAGCTCTCTTGGATTCCGGGCAGGCGTCTACTACGAGCAGTACTTC.